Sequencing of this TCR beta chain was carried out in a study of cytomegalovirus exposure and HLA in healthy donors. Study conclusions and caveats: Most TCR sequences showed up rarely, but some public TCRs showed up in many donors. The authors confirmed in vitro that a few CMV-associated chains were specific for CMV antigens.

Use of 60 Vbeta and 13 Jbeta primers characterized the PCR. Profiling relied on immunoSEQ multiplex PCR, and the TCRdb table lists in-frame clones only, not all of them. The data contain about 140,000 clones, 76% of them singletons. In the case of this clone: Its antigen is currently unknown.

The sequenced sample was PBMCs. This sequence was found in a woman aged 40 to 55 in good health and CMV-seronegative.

The CDR3 loop reads CASSSPGLSETQYF. The CDR3 nucleotides read TGTGCCAGCAGCTCTCCGGGACTTTCAGAGACCCAGTACTTC. The chain links TRBV5-5 to TRBJ2-5, with D maybe TRBD2 (6 bases). The CDR3 has 14 residues. From germline, CDR1 is SGHKS and CDR2 YYEKEE (reference sequence). With 3 bases removed from V and 4 bases from J, the gap between germline ends came to 13 bases.